A selection of T cell receptor beta chains follows, all from one sample in a study of T cell responses to AZD1222 COVID-19 vaccine. Assay used: immunoSEQ multiplex PCR; TCRdb lists only in-frame clones, some missing. The sample includes about 150,000 clones, more than 90% of them seen just once. Sequencing was performed on peripheral blood, taken 28 days after the second AZD1222 dose. All receptors derive from an adult who received the AZD1222 COVID-19 vaccine. The CDR3 runs from the conserved cysteine through the conserved F or W. Each record gives: V gene, D gene, clone size, J gene, CDR3 DNA, CDR3 protein. The D gene is left open where the match is weak. The size field is filled for only some rows; it gives once, few, many or a size class.

TRBV24-1,TRBD2,few,TRBJ2-1,TGTGCCACCAGTGACGCTCGAACGGGACTAGCACTACAAAGCTCCTACAATGAGCAGTTCTTC,CATSDARTGLALQSSYNEQFF
TRBV15,NA,few,TRBJ1-3,TGTGCCACCAGCAGACATTGGGACACCCGAAACACCATATATTTT,CATSRHWDTRNTIYF
TRBV6-5,TRBD1,many,TRBJ1-1,TGTGCCAGCAGCCAGGGGACAGGGGGCACTGAAGCTTTCTTT,CASSQGTGGTEAFF
TRBV7-9,NA,NA,TRBJ2-1,TGTGCCAGCAGCTCCACAGAAGACAATGAGCAGTTCTTC,CASSSTEDNEQFF
TRBV28,NA,NA,TRBJ2-7,TGTGCCAGCAGTTTAGGTCTGGGGTCGGGGCAGTACTTC,CASSLGLGSGQYF
TRBV6-1,TRBD1,NA,TRBJ1-1,TGTGCCAGCAGTGAAGCGGGACAGTCGAACACTGAAGCTTTCTTT,CASSEAGQSNTEAFF
TRBV6-5,NA,few,TRBJ2-7,TGTGCCAGCAGAAAGGGAGCGGAACACTACGAGCAGTACTTC,CASRKGAEHYEQYF
TRBV5-6,NA,NA,TRBJ2-7,TGTGCCAGCAGCTTGGGGACAGCGAGCGAGCAGTACTTC,CASSLGTASEQYF
TRBV4-2,NA,NA,TRBJ1-5,TGTGCCAGCAGTTCGGGGGCTCAGCCCCAGCATTTT,CASSSGAQPQHF
TRBV7-9,NA,NA,TRBJ2-5,TGTGCCAGCAGCTTTTTAGTTCAGGGGTACCAAGAGACCCAGTACTTC,CASSFLVQGYQETQYF
TRBV7-9,NA,NA,TRBJ1-4,TGTGCCAGCAGCCCCCTCGACAGGTCCCAGGATGAAAAACTGTTTTTT,CASSPLDRSQDEKLFF
TRBV7-8,NA,NA,TRBJ1-2,TGTGCCAGCAGACACCCCAGGGACTATGGCTACACCTTC,CASRHPRDYGYTF
TRBV23-1,TRBD2,NA,TRBJ2-3,TGCGCCAGCAGTCGGCTAGCGGGCGATCCGCAGTATTTT,CASSRLAGDPQYF
TRBV7-2,NA,NA,TRBJ1-1,TGTGCCAGCAGCTTGGGTGGGAGGACTGAAGCTTTCTTT,CASSLGGRTEAFF
TRBV7-9,NA,NA,TRBJ1-6,TGTGCCAGCAGCTTAGCGGGGGCGTCCTATAATTCACCCCTCCACTTT,CASSLAGASYNSPLHF
TRBV5-6,NA,NA,TRBJ1-4,TGTGCCAGCAGCCTAACGGGTGAAAAACTGTTTTTT,CASSLTGEKLFF
TRBV27,NA,once,TRBJ1-1,TGTGCCAGCAGCCCTCCCAGGGTGGGCTCGAACACTGAAGCTTTCTTT,CASSPPRVGSNTEAFF
TRBV5-1,NA,many,TRBJ1-4,TGCGCCAGCAGCTTGGCAGGGACTGAAAAACTGTTTTTT,CASSLAGTEKLFF
TRBV5-4,NA,NA,TRBJ2-1,TGTGCCAGCAGCTTGGGTTTAGGAGTGAAAAACAATGAGCAGTTCTTC,CASSLGLGVKNNEQFF
TRBV5-4,NA,once,TRBJ2-3,TGTGCCAGCAGCTTTGGCGGCCGCACAGATACGCAGTATTTT,CASSFGGRTDTQYF
TRBV7-8,NA,NA,TRBJ2-7,TGTGCCAGCAGCTTAGTGAGCGGAAGCTCCTACGAGCAGTACTTC,CASSLVSGSSYEQYF
TRBV27,NA,NA,TRBJ2-7,TGTGCCAGCAGCCCTAGTCGAGGATACGAGCAGTACTTC,CASSPSRGYEQYF
TRBV7-9,TRBD1,NA,TRBJ1-5,TGTGCCAGCAGCTTAATTGGCAGGGGGGCCCAGCCCCAGCATTTT,CASSLIGRGAQPQHF
TRBV30,NA,NA,TRBJ2-7,TGTGCCTGGGGTCCGGGGACCTACGAGCAGTACTTC,CAWGPGTYEQYF
TRBV18,TRBD1,NA,TRBJ2-2,TGTGCCAGCTCACCAGTACAGGGGGCTTTCGGGGAGCTGTTTTTT,CASSPVQGAFGELFF
TRBV28,TRBD2,NA,TRBJ2-1,TGTGCCAGCAGCATAGCGGGAGGGGTCTACAATGAGCAGTTCTTC,CASSIAGGVYNEQFF
TRBV5-6,NA,NA,TRBJ1-1,TGTGCCAGCAGCTGGGACGTGAACACTGAAGCTTTCTTT,CASSWDVNTEAFF
TRBV3-1/TRBV3-2,NA,NA,TRBJ1-5,TGTGCCAGCAGCCATGGGCTTAAGCCCCAGCATTTT,CASSHGLKPQHF
TRBV15,TRBD1,NA,TRBJ1-2,TGTGCCACCAGCAGAGTGGGACAGTTAGCTAACTATGGCTACACCTTC,CATSRVGQLANYGYTF
TRBV4-2,TRBD2,NA,TRBJ2-3,TGTGCCAGCAGCCAGGCTAGCGGGGCGAGCACAGATACGCAGTATTTT,CASSQASGASTDTQYF
TRBV5-1,NA,NA,TRBJ2-3,TGCGCCAGCATAGGGGGAAGCACAGATACGCAGTATTTT,CASIGGSTDTQYF
TRBV11-2,NA,NA,TRBJ2-3,TGTGCCAGCAGCCCAAATAGAGATACGCAGTATTTT,CASSPNRDTQYF
TRBV6-5,TRBD1,NA,TRBJ2-7,TGTGCCAGCAGACCGGGACAGGGGACGAAGTACGAGCAGTACTTC,CASRPGQGTKYEQYF
TRBV5-6,NA,NA,TRBJ2-6,TGTGCCAGCAGCTTTCCTTTCGGGGCCTCTGGGGCCAACGTCCTGACTTTC,CASSFPFGASGANVLTF
TRBV9,NA,NA,TRBJ2-1,TGTGCCAGCAGCGTAGTGCCGGACGATGAGCAGTTCTTC,CASSVVPDDEQFF
TRBV10-3,TRBD2,NA,TRBJ2-1,TGTGCCATCAGTGAGACTAGTACGGGACTAGCGGGGCCGTTCTCCTACAATGAGCAGTTCTTC,CAISETSTGLAGPFSYNEQFF
TRBV12-3/TRBV12-4,TRBD1,NA,TRBJ1-2,TGTGCCAGCAGCTCTGGGACAGGGGTAGGCTACACCTTC,CASSSGTGVGYTF
TRBV5-5,NA,NA,TRBJ2-7,TGTGCCAGCAGTCCCGGGACGGTAAGCTACGAGCAGTACTTC,CASSPGTVSYEQYF
TRBV4-1,NA,NA,TRBJ2-4,TGCGCCAGCAGCCAAACAGCTACCAAAAACATTCAGTACTTC,CASSQTATKNIQYF
TRBV7-2,TRBD2,NA,TRBJ2-5,TGTGCCAGCAGCCATAGCGGGAGACGAGAGACCCAGTACTTC,CASSHSGRRETQYF
TRBV7-2,TRBD1,NA,TRBJ2-1,TGTGCCAGCAGCTCGGGACAGAGACAAGGTGAGCAGTTCTTC,CASSSGQRQGEQFF
TRBV27,NA,NA,TRBJ1-3,TGTGCCAGCAGCCCCCTTTGGGGCTCTGGAAACACCATATATTTT,CASSPLWGSGNTIYF
TRBV30,TRBD2,NA,TRBJ2-7,TGTGCCTGGAGTAGGCTAGCGGGCCTCTACGAGCAGTACTTC,CAWSRLAGLYEQYF
TRBV5-4,NA,NA,TRBJ1-6,TGTGCCAGCAGCTTGGCCACCGGGGGCAGGGGTAATTCACCCCTCCACTTT,CASSLATGGRGNSPLHF
TRBV4-2,TRBD1,NA,TRBJ1-5,TGTGCCAGCGGAGCTGGACAGGGGGACAATCAGCCCCAGCATTTT,CASGAGQGDNQPQHF
TRBV25-1,NA,NA,TRBJ1-2,TGTGCCAGCAACCCCCAGGGAAACTATGGCTACACCTTC,CASNPQGNYGYTF
TRBV3-1/TRBV3-2,NA,NA,TRBJ1-2,TGTGCCAGCAGCCAAGGTTTTGGGGGCGCGAAGGGCTACACCTTC,CASSQGFGGAKGYTF
TRBV14,NA,once,TRBJ2-7,TGTGCCAGCAGCCCGCGTCCGACACTCCCTCTCGTTGGGCAGTACTTC,CASSPRPTLPLVGQYF
TRBV7-6,TRBD2,NA,TRBJ2-1,TGTGCCAGCAGCCCAACCGGGGCCTACTCTGGCGGGAGGTCGTTTGAGCAGTTCTTC,CASSPTGAYSGGRSFEQFF
TRBV18,TRBD1,NA,TRBJ2-2,TGTGCCAGCCATCTGGGACAGCTGAACACCGGGGAGCTGTTTTTT,CASHLGQLNTGELFF
TRBV15,TRBD1,NA,TRBJ2-2,TGTGCCACCAGCAGAGATTTGCCTCCGGGACAGAGCAGCGGGGAGCTGTTTTTT,CATSRDLPPGQSSGELFF
TRBV6-5,NA,NA,TRBJ1-1,TGTGCCAGCAGTCCGGGGATTATGAACACTGAAGCTTTCTTT,CASSPGIMNTEAFF
TRBV7-8,NA,NA,TRBJ2-3,TGTGCCAGCAGCCCAAAAGGGGGTACTAGCACAGATACGCAGTATTTT,CASSPKGGTSTDTQYF
TRBV30,TRBD1,NA,TRBJ1-2,TGTGCCTGGAGTCTACAGGGGGCGGGAGGCTACACCTTC,CAWSLQGAGGYTF
TRBV3-1/TRBV3-2,NA,NA,TRBJ2-2,TGTGCCAGCAGCCAAGTGAGGGCGACAGGGAGGACCGGGGAGCTGTTTTTT,CASSQVRATGRTGELFF
TRBV30,TRBD1,NA,TRBJ1-5,TGTGCCTGGGACAGGGGTCTGAGCAATCAGCCCCAGCATTTT,CAWDRGLSNQPQHF
TRBV27,NA,NA,TRBJ2-2,TGTGCCAGCAGTCTCCGGACGGGGGCGAACACCGGGGAGCTGTTTTTT,CASSLRTGANTGELFF